This paragraph reports one T cell receptor (beta chain). This clonotype has ten or more counts. What this receptor recognizes is not known. The input lacks base qualities; no much larger clone sits a single base away. Amplification of TCR beta CDR3 regions was carried out from RNA transcripts. The TCR CDR3 was subjected to a first round of RT-PCR using the HTBI primer set and the Qiagen OneStep RT-PCR kit. Libraries were constructed in a second round of multiplex PCR, after which size selection and purification were performed. Sequencing of the libraries was done on an Illumina HiSeq2000 using paired-end 100 bp reads. For the original study's pipeline: SOAPnuke was used to process the raw data, removing reads that contained adapters or uncalled bases, had a mean Phred below 15, or lacked an exact match to the constant primer or identifier. High-quality paired reads were merged with COPE v1.2.5, and unique nucleotide sequences were defined as clonotypes. MiTCR v1.1 was used to align the clonotypes against IMGT TRBV, TRBD and TRBJ reference segments. The analysis was restricted to V-J combinations with a frequency above 0.0001, which together covered about 99% of the repertoires. A TCS score was defined as the ratio of F50 (clonal expansion) to E x V (chaos), with BLOSUM62-based TCRdist applied between CDR3 peptides within each V-J. Welch's t-statistics and random forest reduced 514 V-J features to 10 to 15, which were used in a naive Bayes classifier (R e1071). The raw public data were reprocessed by TCRdb itself: fastp quality trimming at Q25, MiXCR clonotype calling, in-frame beta chains only. Each record represents a unique CDR3 protein, reported with the most common genes and DNA among its rows. These V and J calls derive from TCRdb rather than the authors' analysis. Within this sample are 350,000 to 400,000 distinct CDR3 sequences, with about 18% of them counted one time only. In total, the top ten clones hold around 3.6% of the sample.

A patient counted as having stable Graves' hyperthyroidism if no progression to ophthalmopathy occurred over 18 months of follow-up. Hyperthyroidism patients were aged 18 to 65 years and newly diagnosed, with disease duration of less than 2 months. The study excluded patients with uncontrolled infections, other autoimmune diseases, pregnancy or lactation. Diagnoses were established on the basis of clinical symptoms, serum thyroxine and TRAb, thyroid ultrasound, and orbital computed tomography. PBMCs were isolated from around 10 ml of fresh peripheral blood by Ficoll-Paque density gradient centrifugation. Total RNA was extracted with Trizol reagent, and quality was checked on an Agilent 2100 Bioanalyzer. CDR3 length: 13 amino acids, cysteine to phenylalanine. Of the read, only the CDR3 DNA is kept; its 39 bases are in frame from base 1. V was cut back by 4 bases and J by 7 bases, leaving a gap of 14 bases between them. CDR1 SGHDN and CDR2 FVKESK are derived from the germline V gene.

The data were obtained in a study of T cells in Graves' hyperthyroidism and ophthalmopathy (dated by TCRdb to between 2018 and 2020). Context from the whole study: Peripheral blood samples were taken at initial diagnosis, before any treatment was given. To identify distinguishing TCR V-J signatures, a discovery cohort of about 100 patients was used, comprising some 45 with Graves' ophthalmopathy and approximately 57 with stable Graves' hyperthyroidism. An independent validation cohort of 18 to 20 hyperthyroidism patients and roughly 16 patients who later progressed to ophthalmopathy tested prospective prediction of ophthalmopathy. For training and testing, the 80 to 100 patients in the discovery cohort were randomly divided in a 7:3 ratio. In addition, the study compared T-cell repertoires in thyroid tissue and in blood from roughly six Graves' hyperthyroidism patients. After blood sampling, hyperthyroidism patients were treated with methimazole at a starting dose of 30 mg daily, and ophthalmopathy patients were treated with high-dose intravenous methylprednisolone. The paper reports TCR Vbeta CDR3 sequencing of approximately 140 peripheral blood samples: over 40 ophthalmopathy, under 85 hyperthyroidism and some 17 progressor patients.

Points the paper makes about the study in general: In cross-validation, a model built on a 13 V-J signature told ophthalmopathy apart from stable hyperthyroidism with roughly 87% sensitivity and 81% to 82% specificity, and in testing the same model reached 80%/75%. During validation, the model predicted progression to ophthalmopathy a median of approximately 6.5 months ahead of onset, with almost 71% sensitivity and about 72% specificity. Blood samples also contained most of the expanded thyroid clonotypes (frequency above 0.001), which suggests that blood repertoires may reflect thyroid immune responses. Sample size was not statistically predetermined, and blinding of investigators to group allocation was not performed.

This receptor chain uses TRBV14 and TRBJ2-7; the D gene assignment is ambiguous. The clonotype was recovered from a woman in her late teens or twenties with Graves' hyperthyroidism. The material sequenced was blood. The encoded CDR3 is CASSPGLSREQYF. The nucleotide sequence is given as TGTGCCAGCAGCCCGGGCCTATCGCGGGAGCAGTACTTC. The CDR3, completed at both ends by the reference TRBV14 and TRBJ2-7 genes, gives the full variable domain EAGVTQFPSHSVIEKGQTVTLRCDPISGHDNLYWYRRVMGKEIKFLLHFVKESKQDESGMPNNRFLAERTGGTYSTLKVQPAELEDSGVYFCASSPGLSREQYFGPGTRLTVT.